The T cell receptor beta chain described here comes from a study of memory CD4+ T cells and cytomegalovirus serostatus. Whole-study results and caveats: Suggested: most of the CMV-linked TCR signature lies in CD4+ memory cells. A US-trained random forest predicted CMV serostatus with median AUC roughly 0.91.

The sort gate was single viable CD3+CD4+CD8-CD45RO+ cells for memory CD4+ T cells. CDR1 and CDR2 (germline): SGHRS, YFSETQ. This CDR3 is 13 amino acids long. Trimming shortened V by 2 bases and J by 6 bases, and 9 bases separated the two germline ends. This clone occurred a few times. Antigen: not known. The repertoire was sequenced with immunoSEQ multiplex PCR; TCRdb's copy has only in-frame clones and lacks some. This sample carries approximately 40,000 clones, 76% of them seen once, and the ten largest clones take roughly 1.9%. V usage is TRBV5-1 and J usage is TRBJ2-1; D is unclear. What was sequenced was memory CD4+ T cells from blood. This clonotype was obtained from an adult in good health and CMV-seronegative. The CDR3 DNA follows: TGCGCCAGCAGCTTTGGTAGCCCCAATGAGCAGTTCTTC. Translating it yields CASSFGSPNEQFF.